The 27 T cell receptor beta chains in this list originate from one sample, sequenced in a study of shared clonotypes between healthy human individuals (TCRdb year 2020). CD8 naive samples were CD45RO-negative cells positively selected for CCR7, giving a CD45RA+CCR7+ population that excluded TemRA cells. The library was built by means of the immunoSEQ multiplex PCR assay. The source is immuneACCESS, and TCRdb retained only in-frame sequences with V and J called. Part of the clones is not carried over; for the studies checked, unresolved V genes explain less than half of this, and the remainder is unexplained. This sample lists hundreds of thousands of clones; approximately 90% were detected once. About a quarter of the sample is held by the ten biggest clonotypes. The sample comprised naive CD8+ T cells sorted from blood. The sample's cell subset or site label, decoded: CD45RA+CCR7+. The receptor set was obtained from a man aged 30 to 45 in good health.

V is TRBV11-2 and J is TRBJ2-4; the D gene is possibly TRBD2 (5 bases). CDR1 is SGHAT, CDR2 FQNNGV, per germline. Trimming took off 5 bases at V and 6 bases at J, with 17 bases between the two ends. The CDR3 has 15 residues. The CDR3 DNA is TGTGCCAGCAGCCCCTCGTTGGATGGGAGAAACATTCAGTACTTC. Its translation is CASSPSLDGRNIQYF. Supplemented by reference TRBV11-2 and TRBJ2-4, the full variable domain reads EAGVAQSPRYKIIEKRQSVAFWCNPISGHATLYWYQQILGQGPKLLIQFQNNGVVDDSQLPKDRFSAERLKGVDSTLKIQPAKLEDSAVYLCASSPSLDGRNIQYFGAGTRLSVL.

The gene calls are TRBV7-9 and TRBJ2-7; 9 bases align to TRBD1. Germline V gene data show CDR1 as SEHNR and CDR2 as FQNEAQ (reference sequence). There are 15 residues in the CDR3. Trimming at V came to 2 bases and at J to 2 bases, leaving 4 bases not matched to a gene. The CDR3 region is CASSLSQGAAYEQYF. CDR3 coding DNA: TGTGCCAGCAGCTTATCACAGGGGGCGGCCTACGAGCAGTACTTC.

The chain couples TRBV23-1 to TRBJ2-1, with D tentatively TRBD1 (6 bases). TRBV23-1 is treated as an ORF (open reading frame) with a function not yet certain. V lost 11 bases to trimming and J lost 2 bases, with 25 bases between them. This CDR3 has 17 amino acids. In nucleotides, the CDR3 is TGCGCCGACAGCCCCCAAAGCCGGGACACCCCCTACAATGAGCAGTTCTTC. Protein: CADSPQSRDTPYNEQFF.

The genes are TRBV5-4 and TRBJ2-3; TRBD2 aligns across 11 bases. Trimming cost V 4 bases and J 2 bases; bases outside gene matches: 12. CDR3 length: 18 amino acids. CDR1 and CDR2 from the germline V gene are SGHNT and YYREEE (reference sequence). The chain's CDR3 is CASSLLAGVGFVTDTQYF. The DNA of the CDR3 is TGTGCCAGCAGCCTACTAGCGGGAGTTGGATTCGTCACAGATACGCAGTATTTT.

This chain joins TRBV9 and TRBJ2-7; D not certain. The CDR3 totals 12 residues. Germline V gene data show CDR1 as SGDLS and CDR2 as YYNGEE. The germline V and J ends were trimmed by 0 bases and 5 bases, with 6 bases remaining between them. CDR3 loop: CASSVGSNEQYF. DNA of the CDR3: TGTGCCAGCAGCGTAGGCTCAAACGAGCAGTACTTC.

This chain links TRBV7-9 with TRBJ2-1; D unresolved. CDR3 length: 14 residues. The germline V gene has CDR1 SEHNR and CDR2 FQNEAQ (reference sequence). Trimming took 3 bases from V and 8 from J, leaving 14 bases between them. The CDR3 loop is CASSLETKGDEQFF. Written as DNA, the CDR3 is TGTGCCAGCAGCTTGGAGACGAAGGGCGATGAGCAGTTCTTC. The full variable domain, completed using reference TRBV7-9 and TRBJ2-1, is DTGVSQNPRHKITKRGQNVTFRCDPISEHNRLYWYRQTLGQGPEFLTYFQNEAQLEKSRLLSDRFSAERPKGSFSTLEIQRTEQGDSAMYLCASSLETKGDEQFFGPGTRLTVL.

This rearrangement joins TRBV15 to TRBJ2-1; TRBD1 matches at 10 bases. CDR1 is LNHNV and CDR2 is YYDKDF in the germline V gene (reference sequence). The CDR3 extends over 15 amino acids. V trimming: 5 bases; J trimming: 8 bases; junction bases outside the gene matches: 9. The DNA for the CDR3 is TGTGCCACCAGCCACCCCGGGACAGGGGATTATGAGCAGTTCTTC. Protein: CATSHPGTGDYEQFF.

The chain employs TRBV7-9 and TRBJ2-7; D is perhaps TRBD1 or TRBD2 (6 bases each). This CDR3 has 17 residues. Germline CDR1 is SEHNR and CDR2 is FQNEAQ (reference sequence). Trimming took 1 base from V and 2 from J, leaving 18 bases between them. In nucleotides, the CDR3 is TGTGCCAGCAGCTTAGGCGGGACACCTAAAAACCCCTACGAGCAGTACTTC. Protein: CASSLGGTPKNPYEQYF.

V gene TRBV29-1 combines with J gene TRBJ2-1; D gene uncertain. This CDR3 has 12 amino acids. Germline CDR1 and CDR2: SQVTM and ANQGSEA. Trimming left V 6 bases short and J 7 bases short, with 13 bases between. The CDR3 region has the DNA TGCAGCGTCCGTTGGCTAGGGAATGAGCAGTTCTTC. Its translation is CSVRWLGNEQFF.

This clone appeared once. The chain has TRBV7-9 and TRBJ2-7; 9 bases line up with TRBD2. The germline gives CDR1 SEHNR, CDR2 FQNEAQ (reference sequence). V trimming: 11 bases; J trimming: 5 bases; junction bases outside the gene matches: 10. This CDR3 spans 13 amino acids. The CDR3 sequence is CALGASGTHEQYF. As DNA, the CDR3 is TGTGCCCTAGGGGCTAGCGGGACCCACGAGCAGTACTTC.

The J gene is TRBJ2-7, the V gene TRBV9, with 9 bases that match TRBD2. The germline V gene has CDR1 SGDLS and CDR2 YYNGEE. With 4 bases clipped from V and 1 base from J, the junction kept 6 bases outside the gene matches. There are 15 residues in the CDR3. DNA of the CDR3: TGTGCCAGCAGCCGTAGCGGGAGTCCGTCCTACGAGCAGTACTTC. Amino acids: CASSRSGSPSYEQYF.

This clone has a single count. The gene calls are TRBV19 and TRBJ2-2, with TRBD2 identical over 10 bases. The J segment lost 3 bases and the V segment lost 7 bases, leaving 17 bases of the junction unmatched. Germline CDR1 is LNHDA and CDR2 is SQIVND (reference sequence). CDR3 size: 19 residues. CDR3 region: CASKQGLFLGTSDTGELFF. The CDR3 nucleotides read TGTGCCAGTAAGCAGGGCCTCTTTTTGGGGACTAGCGACACCGGGGAGCTGTTTTTT.

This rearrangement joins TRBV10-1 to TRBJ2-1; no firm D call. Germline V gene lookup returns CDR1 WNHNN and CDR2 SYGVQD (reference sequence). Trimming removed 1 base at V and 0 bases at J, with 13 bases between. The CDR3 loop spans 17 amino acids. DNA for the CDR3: TGCGCCAGCAGTGAGTATCGGAGCCCGAGCTCCTACAATGAGCAGTTCTTC. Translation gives CASSEYRSPSSYNEQFF.

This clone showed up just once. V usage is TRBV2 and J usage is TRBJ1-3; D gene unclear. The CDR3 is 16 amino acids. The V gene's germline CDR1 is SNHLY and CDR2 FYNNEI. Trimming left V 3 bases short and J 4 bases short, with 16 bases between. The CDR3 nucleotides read TGTGCCAGCAGTGATTTCGGCAGGACGGACGGAAACACCATATATTTT. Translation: CASSDFGRTDGNTIYF.

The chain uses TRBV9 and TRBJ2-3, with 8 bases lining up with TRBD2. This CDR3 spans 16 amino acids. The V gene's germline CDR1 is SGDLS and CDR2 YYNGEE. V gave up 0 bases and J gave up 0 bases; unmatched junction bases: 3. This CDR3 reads CASSVVPGGSTDTQYF. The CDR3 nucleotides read TGTGCCAGCAGCGTAGTTCCGGGAGGGAGCACAGATACGCAGTATTTT. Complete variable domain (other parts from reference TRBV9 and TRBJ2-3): DSGVTQTPKHLITATGQRVTLRCSPRSGDLSVYWYQQSLDQGLQFLIQYYNGEERAKGNILERFSAQQFPDLHSELNLSSLELGDSALYFCASSVVPGGSTDTQYFGPGTRLTVL.

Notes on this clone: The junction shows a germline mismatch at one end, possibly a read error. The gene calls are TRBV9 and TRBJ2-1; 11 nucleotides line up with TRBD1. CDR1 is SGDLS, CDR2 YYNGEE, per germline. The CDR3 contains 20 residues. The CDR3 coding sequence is TGCGCCAGCAGCGTCCCCCGGACAGGGGGCCACGGGAGCTCCTACAATGAGCAGTTCTTC. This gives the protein CASSVPRTGGHGSSYNEQFF.

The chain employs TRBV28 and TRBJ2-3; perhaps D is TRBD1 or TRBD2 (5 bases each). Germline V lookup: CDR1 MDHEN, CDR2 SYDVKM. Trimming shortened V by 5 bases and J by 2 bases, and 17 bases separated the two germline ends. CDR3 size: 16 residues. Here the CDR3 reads CASSQLGAPPTDTQYF. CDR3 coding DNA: TGTGCCAGCAGTCAACTAGGGGCCCCTCCCACAGATACGCAGTATTTT.

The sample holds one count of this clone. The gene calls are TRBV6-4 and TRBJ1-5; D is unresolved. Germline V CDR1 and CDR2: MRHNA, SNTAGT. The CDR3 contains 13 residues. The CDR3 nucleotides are TGTGCTTCAGCGCCAGCCAGCAATCAGCCCCAGCATTTT. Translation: CASAPASNQPQHF.

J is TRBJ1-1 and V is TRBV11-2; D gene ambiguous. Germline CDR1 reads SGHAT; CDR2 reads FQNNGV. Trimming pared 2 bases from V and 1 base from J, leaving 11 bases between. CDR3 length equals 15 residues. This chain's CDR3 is CASSLRLLGNTEAFF. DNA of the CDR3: TGTGCCAGCAGCTTACGTTTACTTGGGAACACTGAAGCTTTCTTT.

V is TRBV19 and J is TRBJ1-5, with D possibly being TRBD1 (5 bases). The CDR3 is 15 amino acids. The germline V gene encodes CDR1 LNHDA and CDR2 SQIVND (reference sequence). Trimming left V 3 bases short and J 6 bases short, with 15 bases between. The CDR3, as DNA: TGTGCCAGTAGTATCCAGGGAGCGGGTGTTCAGCCCCAGCATTTT. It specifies CASSIQGAGVQPQHF.

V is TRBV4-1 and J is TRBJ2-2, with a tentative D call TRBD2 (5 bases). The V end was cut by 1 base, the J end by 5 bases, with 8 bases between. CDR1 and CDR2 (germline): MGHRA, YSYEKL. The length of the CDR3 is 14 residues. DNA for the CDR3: TGCGCCAGCAGCCAAGCCACGGGGACCGGGGAGCTGTTTTTT. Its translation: CASSQATGTGELFF.

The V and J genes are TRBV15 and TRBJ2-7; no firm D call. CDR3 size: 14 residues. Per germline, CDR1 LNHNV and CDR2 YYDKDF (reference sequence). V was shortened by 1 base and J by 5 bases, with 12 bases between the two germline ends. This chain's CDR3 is CATSRVIGFDEQYF. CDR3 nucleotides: TGTGCCACCAGCAGAGTGATAGGGTTCGACGAGCAGTACTTC. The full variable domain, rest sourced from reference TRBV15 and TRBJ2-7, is DAMVIQNPRYQVTQFGKPVTLSCSQTLNHNVMYWYQQKSSQAPKLLFHYYDKDFNNEADTPDNFQSRRPNTSFCFLDIRSPGLGDTAMYLCATSRVIGFDEQYFGPGTRLTVT.

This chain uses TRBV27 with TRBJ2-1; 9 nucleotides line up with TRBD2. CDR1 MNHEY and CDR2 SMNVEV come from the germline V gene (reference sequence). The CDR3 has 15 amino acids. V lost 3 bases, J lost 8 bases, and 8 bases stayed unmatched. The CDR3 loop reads CASSFYGGRAYEQFF. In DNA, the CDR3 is TGTGCCAGCAGTTTCTATGGCGGGAGGGCCTATGAGCAGTTCTTC.

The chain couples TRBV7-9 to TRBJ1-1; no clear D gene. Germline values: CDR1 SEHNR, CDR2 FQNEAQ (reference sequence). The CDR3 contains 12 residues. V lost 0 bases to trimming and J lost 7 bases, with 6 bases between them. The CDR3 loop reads CASSLATYEAFF. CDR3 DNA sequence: TGTGCCAGCAGCTTAGCGACATATGAAGCTTTCTTT.

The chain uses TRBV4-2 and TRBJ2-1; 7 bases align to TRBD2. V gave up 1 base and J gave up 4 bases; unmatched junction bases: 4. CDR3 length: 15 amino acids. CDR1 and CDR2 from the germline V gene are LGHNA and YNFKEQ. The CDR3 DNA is TGTGCCAGCAGCCAAGTACTAGCGCCGTACAATGAGCAGTTCTTC. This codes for CASSQVLAPYNEQFF.

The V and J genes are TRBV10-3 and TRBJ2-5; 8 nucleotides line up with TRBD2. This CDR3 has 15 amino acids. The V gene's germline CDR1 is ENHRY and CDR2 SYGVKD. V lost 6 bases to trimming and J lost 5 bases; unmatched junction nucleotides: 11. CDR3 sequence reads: CAISRLAQGVETQYF. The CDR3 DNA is TGTGCCATCAGCAGACTAGCGCAAGGGGTGGAGACCCAGTACTTC.

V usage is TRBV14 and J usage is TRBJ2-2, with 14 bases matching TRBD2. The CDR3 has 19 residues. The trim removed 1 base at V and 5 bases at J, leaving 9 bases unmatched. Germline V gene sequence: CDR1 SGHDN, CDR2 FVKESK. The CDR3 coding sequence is TGTGCCAGCAGCCAAGGACTAGCGGGAGGGCCTATCACGACCGGGGAGCTGTTTTTT. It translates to CASSQGLAGGPITTGELFF. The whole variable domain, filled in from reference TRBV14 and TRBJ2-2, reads EAGVTQFPSHSVIEKGQTVTLRCDPISGHDNLYWYRRVMGKEIKFLLHFVKESKQDESGMPNNRFLAERTGGTYSTLKVQPAELEDSGVYFCASSQGLAGGPITTGELFFGEGSRLTVL.